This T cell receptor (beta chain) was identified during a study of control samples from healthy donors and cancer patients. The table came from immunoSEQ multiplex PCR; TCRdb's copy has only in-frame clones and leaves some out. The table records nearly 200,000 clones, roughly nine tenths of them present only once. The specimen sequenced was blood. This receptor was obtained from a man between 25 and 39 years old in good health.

This CDR3 is CASLWGGFSGYTF. The CDR3 coding sequence is TGTGCCAGCTTGTGGGGCGGGTTCAGCGGCTACACCTTC. The chain has TRBV2 and TRBJ1-2, with D maybe TRBD1 (5 bases). V was shortened by 8 bases and J by 8 bases, with 18 bases between the two germline ends. CDR3 length equals 13 residues. Germline assignment: CDR1 SNHLY and CDR2 FYNNEI.